Given below is one TCR beta chain in context. Its antigen is not yet known. No much larger clonotype is one base removed from it; base qualities were not supplied. The cohort consisted of hundreds of healthy bone marrow donors. At the time of sampling, all cohort members were nominally healthy, though unrecorded immune exposures were likely present. The donor was CMV seronegative and belonged to the group of around 400 seronegative cohort members. A peripheral blood sample was collected from each donor, and TCR beta sequencing was performed on peripheral blood mononuclear cells. The Qiagen DNeasy Blood Extraction Kit was used to extract genomic DNA from the blood cell samples. This record belongs to a study of cytomegalovirus exposure and HLA in healthy donors (TCRdb year 2017). About the investigation overall: In an earlier analysis of 550 to 750 of the donors, under 300 Gb of sequence data and 120 million or so unique TCR beta sequences from 150 million to 200 million T cells were reported. An early release covering about 600 HLA-typed donors comprised 300 to 350 gigabases of sequencing data and tens of millions of unique TCR sequences. Among the approximately 430 genotyped donors, around 79% belonged to the genetic ancestry cluster associated with self-reported Caucasian donors. The study aimed to test whether signatures of past pathogen exposure could be identified by cataloging public T cell receptors. The study used immunosequencing to profile the T cell repertoires of several hundred subjects and linked those repertoires to cytomegalovirus serostatus. A separate validation cohort of roughly 130 different subjects was used in addition to the roughly 700-subject first cohort. To predict cytomegalovirus infection status, the study brought together high-throughput TCR immunosequencing, statistical association of individual TCRs with disease status, and machine learning. A later analysis re-examined previously published TCR beta repertoires from more than 550 donors and added high-resolution HLA genotyping to investigate patterns of TCR occurrence. Rather than using new phenotypic data, the later analysis identified candidate immune exposures from TCR beta sequences and from how often those sequences occurred across donors. An earlier analysis of around 540 of the donors applied high-throughput TCR beta sequencing to assess whether each TCR beta V gene segment acted as functional or pseudogenic. Donor age, sex, ethnicity and CMV serostatus were compiled together with the repertoire data. A later genetic analysis took genome-wide SNP genotypes for about 55% of the 666 donors and used that subset as a discovery cohort. All discovery cohort repertoires had been generated on a single sequencing platform. Both class I and class II loci were covered by HLA typing, at four-digit resolution. The number of donors typed differed by locus, with about 629-630 for A, B, C, DRB1 and DQB1, more than 500 for DQA1, 600 to 610 for DPA1, and approximately 470 for DPB1. A handful of DR-DQ haplotypes were handled as single units for association and clustering because linkage in the cohort was strong. Among 300 to 450 genotyped donors of the cohort, an average of 235,054 unique TCR beta nucleotide sequences were sequenced per donor, roughly 20% of them non-productive. Broad study findings and their caveats: Because counts were too low, roughly 17 rarely observed V segments, including chromosome 9 orphons, were left out of the earlier analysis of about 500 of the donors. In the study, approximately 150 TCR beta chains were listed as associated with cytomegalovirus. This cohort had only TCR beta chains sequenced, and the lack of alpha or paired-chain data limited which features could be detected. HLA typing was unavailable for some donors at each locus, so association tests used only the typed subset. In an earlier analysis of around 600 of the donors, most TCR beta V segments were observed in productive rearrangements about 90% or about 30% of the time, broadly matching IMGT annotations. In vitro tests confirmed that a few of the cytomegalovirus-associated TCR beta chains recognize cytomegalovirus antigens. A further reported finding was that TCR beta sequences accurately predicted the HLA-A and HLA-B alleles for most subjects in the first cohort. Some IMGT-functional V segments, including TRBV6-2 and TRBV6-3, could not be distinguished by the 87-base-pair reads and were therefore excluded. Specific HLA alleles were associated with roughly 17,000 TCR beta sequences at a false discovery rate of 0.05 in a later analysis. Strong co-occurrence of HLA alleles, especially DR and DQ, made assigning TCR associations to individual alleles difficult. It was suggested by the authors that the approach could potentially be generalized to other disease states and immunological phenotypes. Cytomegalovirus status was reported to be diagnosed by the classifier with high specificity and sensitivity in both the original and validation cohorts. Most CMV-associated TCR beta chains appeared to be HLA-restricted in a later analysis, and the HLA associations seemed to be driven largely by CMV exposure. Most TCR sequences were seen in very few donors, while some public TCRs were found in many individuals. According to a later analysis, TCR association rates differed among HLA loci, with DRB1 alleles showing the most associated TCRs and HLA-C alleles showing the fewest. Presence/absence analyses assumed roughly uniform sequencing depth across donors, an assumption that may not hold. A cluster of highly shared sequence variants was judged likely to be a technical artifact of the sequencing pipeline. An association between a missense DCLRE1C variant and V-gene and J-gene trimming of TCR beta chains was found in a later genetic analysis and replicated in an independent cohort. According to a later genetic analysis, donors in an Asian-associated ancestry cluster had fewer N-insertions in productive TCRs than the roughly 660-donor mean. A later analysis found that HLA-associated TCR beta chains were more clonally expanded and had lower generation probabilities than equally common non-associated chains. A later analysis reported that several top co-occurrence clusters appeared linked to parvovirus B19, influenza, CMV and Epstein-Barr virus. Linkage disequilibrium might explain the correlated functional status among segregating V segments, but an unknown experimental factor could not be excluded. For the cohort, immune exposure information was limited to CMV serostatus.

V drops 6 bases and J drops 7 bases, leaving 13 bases in between. The CDR3 numbers 14 residues from cysteine through phenylalanine. Of all the DNA, just the CDR3 is kept, 42 bases in frame from base 1. Looking up the germline V gene yields CDR1 MNHEY and CDR2 SVGAGI. Library creation used the immunoSEQ multiplex PCR assay. A mixture of 60 forward primers for TCR Vbeta segments and 13 reverse primers for TCR Jbeta segments was used in the multiplex PCR. Amplification of the CDR3 region of rearranged TCR beta genes was performed with a multiplex PCR assay on genomic DNA. The amplified TCR beta libraries were sequenced on the Illumina HiSeq System as 87-base-pair reads. On the authors' methods: In a later analysis, about 80 million unique TCR beta chains were counted across the 690 or so repertoires, and approximately 11 million of these chains were shared by at least two donors. A nearest-neighbor algorithm error-corrected the raw reads and collapsed the reads into unique sequences, merging closely related sequences to remove PCR and sequencing errors. Alignment of CDR3 sequences to IMGT reference sequences was used to assign V, D and J gene segments. For a sequence to be retained, at least a six-nucleotide match to both a V gene segment and a J gene segment was required. A rearrangement counted as productive if the CDR3 had no stop codons and remained in frame with V and J, and every other rearrangement counted as non-productive. Following IMGT convention, CDR3 was defined as the stretch from the second conserved V-encoded cysteine to the conserved J-encoded phenylalanine. The earlier analysis of about 590 of the donors excluded sequences that lacked an unambiguous match to a single V gene segment. In an earlier analysis of several hundred of the donors, V segments were called functional above 56.7% productive rearrangements and were called segregating when the between-donor standard deviation exceeded 5%. To diagnose cytomegalovirus status from the catalog of TCR beta chain sequences, a statistical classification framework was built. In a later analysis, V and J genes were assigned by comparing TCR nucleotide sequences against IMGT/GENE-DB human TR gene sequences. A later analysis assigned CDR3 sequences and most-parsimonious VDJ recombination scenarios with the TCRdist pipeline. In a later analysis, each TCR beta chain was defined by its CDR3 amino acid sequence together with its V-gene family, and reads without a unique V-gene family were excluded. In a later analysis, 450 to 600 highly shared, low-generation-probability nucleotide sequences were removed to address suspected cross-contamination and a sequencing artifact. In a later analysis, a clonal expansion index was calculated for each public chain from normalized within-repertoire ranks of inferred template counts. In a later analysis, generation probabilities were computed with a VDJ recombination model fitted to out-of-frame rearrangements, and the resulting probabilities were checked against IGoR. In a later analysis, hypergeometric tests were used to score TCR-TCR, TCR-HLA and TCR-CMV co-occurrence, with a repertoire-size bias correction applied to TCR pairs. To estimate false discovery rates, a later analysis permuted the HLA or CMV assignments 20 times. In a later analysis, co-occurring TCRs were grouped using DBSCAN, with TCRdist sequence similarity added in when clustering inside HLA-allele-positive subsets. Repertoires with fewer than 30,000 or more than 120,000 public chains, plus five repertoires with anomalous nucleotide sharing, were excluded from co-occurrence clustering. The table was pulled from immuneACCESS by TCRdb, which kept in-frame rearrangements only. Such tables lose some clones; where checked, under half of the loss comes from unresolved V genes, and the rest has no known cause. That table furnishes V, J and clone size, whereas the DNA furnished D and trimming. The sample records approximately 210,000 clones, 81% of which are singletons. The top ten clones comprise around 2% of the sample.

The sample consisted of PBMCs. The V and J segments used are TRBV6-5 and TRBJ1-6; a weak D assignment points to TRBD1 (6 bases agree). The sequence came from a man younger than 35 in good health and CMV-seronegative. The CDR3 in this case is CASRANRANSPLHF. In nucleotide form, the sequence is TGTGCCAGCAGGGCAAACAGGGCCAATTCACCCCTCCACTTT.